These T cell receptor beta chains were read from a single sample in a study of shared clonotypes between healthy human individuals. Method: immunoSEQ multiplex PCR; TCRdb's copy keeps in-frame clones and lacks some. The sample shows some 2,000,000 clones, about 95% of them seen only once. The sequencing input was naive CD8+ T cells sorted from blood. The receptors derive from a man aged 18 to 29 in good health. Each CDR3 is given with its conserved first and last residue. A D gene is named only where the DNA matches it firmly. Size is omitted from some rows. Given values are once, few, many or a class for expanded clones.

DNA: TGCAGCGTTGAAGATATCCCAGGGGGGACCGAGCAGTACTTC
CDR3: CSVEDIPGGTEQYF
D: NA
size: NA
J: TRBJ2-7
V: TRBV29-1

DNA: TGTGCCAGCAGCTTTGAAGGGCTTAGTGGGAGGCTATACACAGATACGCAGTATTTT
CDR3: CASSFEGLSGRLYTDTQYF
D: NA
size: NA
J: TRBJ2-3
V: TRBV7-9

DNA: TGTGCCAGCAGCGTAGAGTCAGCCTACACTGAAGCTTTCTTT
CDR3: CASSVESAYTEAFF
D: NA
size: once
J: TRBJ1-1
V: TRBV9

DNA: TGTGCCAGTAGTATTAGGGGATCCTCCTACGAGCAGTACTTC
CDR3: CASSIRGSSYEQYF
D: NA
size: NA
J: TRBJ2-7
V: TRBV19

DNA: TGTGCCAGCAGCCATTCCGGGCCAGGGGACGAGCAGTACTTC
CDR3: CASSHSGPGDEQYF
D: NA
size: NA
J: TRBJ2-7
V: TRBV14

DNA: TGTGCCAGCAGTTGGGGACTAAGCACCGGGGAGCTGTTTTTT
CDR3: CASSWGLSTGELFF
D: TRBD2
size: NA
J: TRBJ2-2
V: TRBV6-5

DNA: TGTGCCAGCATCCTCTCTGGACAGGGCACTCAGCCCCAGCATTTT
CDR3: CASILSGQGTQPQHF
D: TRBD1
size: NA
J: TRBJ1-5
V: TRBV6-1

DNA: TGTGCCAGTAATCGTCCCGGGACGATAAACGATGAGCAGTTCTTC
CDR3: CASNRPGTINDEQFF
D: NA
size: NA
J: TRBJ2-1
V: TRBV19

DNA: TGTGCCAGCAGCCTAGGGGGTACGTACGAGCAGTACTTC
CDR3: CASSLGGTYEQYF
D: NA
size: NA
J: TRBJ2-7
V: TRBV6-6

DNA: TGTGCCAGCAGCTTGCTAATGTCTCAGGGGGAGACCCAGTACTTC
CDR3: CASSLLMSQGETQYF
D: NA
size: NA
J: TRBJ2-5
V: TRBV5-5

DNA: TGTGCCTTCCCTGGGGGGAGGGGTGCAGATACGCAGTATTTT
CDR3: CAFPGGRGADTQYF
D: TRBD2
size: NA
J: TRBJ2-3
V: TRBV30

DNA: TGCGCCAGCAGCCCTCTAGCGGGAGACTACGAGCAGTACTTC
CDR3: CASSPLAGDYEQYF
D: TRBD2
size: NA
J: TRBJ2-7
V: TRBV4-1

DNA: TGTGCCAGCAGCTCTTGGGACATCCCCAGCATTCAGTACTTC
CDR3: CASSSWDIPSIQYF
D: NA
size: NA
J: TRBJ2-4
V: TRBV11-2

DNA: TGTGCCAGCAGTTTAAGGAATGAGCAGTTCTTC
CDR3: CASSLRNEQFF
D: NA
size: NA
J: TRBJ2-1
V: TRBV27

DNA: TGTGCCAGCAGCCCAGGGAGTTCCTACGAGCAGTACTTC
CDR3: CASSPGSSYEQYF
D: NA
size: NA
J: TRBJ2-7
V: TRBV14

DNA: TGCGCCAGCAGTGAGGCCGGGACGGGCTACAATGAGCAGTTCTTC
CDR3: CASSEAGTGYNEQFF
D: NA
size: NA
J: TRBJ2-1
V: TRBV10-1

DNA: TGTGCCAGCAGCCCAAGGGAAGGAACTGAAGCTTTCTTT
CDR3: CASSPREGTEAFF
D: NA
size: NA
J: TRBJ1-1
V: TRBV13

DNA: TGTGCCAGCAGCGCTTCTGGGTTGCCTAGCACAGATACGCAGTATTTT
CDR3: CASSASGLPSTDTQYF
D: NA
size: NA
J: TRBJ2-3
V: TRBV9

DNA: TGCGCCAGCAGCCAAGGATCGGTTTCGAACACTGAAGCTTTCTTT
CDR3: CASSQGSVSNTEAFF
D: NA
size: NA
J: TRBJ1-1
V: TRBV4-1

DNA: TGCGCCAGCGGGCTGGGGGGGTTGGGCGAGCAGTACTTC
CDR3: CASGLGGLGEQYF
D: TRBD2
size: NA
J: TRBJ2-7
V: TRBV10-2

DNA: TGCGCCAGCAGCCTTACCCCCGGGGAGCCCCAGCATTTT
CDR3: CASSLTPGEPQHF
D: NA
size: NA
J: TRBJ1-5
V: TRBV5-1

DNA: TGCAGCGTTGATCGGGGAGGCGGCGAGCAGTACTTC
CDR3: CSVDRGGGEQYF
D: NA
size: NA
J: TRBJ2-7
V: TRBV29-1

DNA: TGTGCCAGCAGCTTAGGAGCTAGCGGGCTCTACGAGCAGTACTTC
CDR3: CASSLGASGLYEQYF
D: TRBD2
size: NA
J: TRBJ2-7
V: TRBV7-2

DNA: TGTGCCAGCAGCTTAGGGGACACATGGGAGACCCAGTACTTC
CDR3: CASSLGDTWETQYF
D: NA
size: NA
J: TRBJ2-5
V: TRBV7-9

DNA: TGTGCCAGCAGCGATCGGGGTTTGAACACTGAAGCTTTCTTT
CDR3: CASSDRGLNTEAFF
D: NA
size: NA
J: TRBJ1-1
V: TRBV14

DNA: TGTGCCAGCCAACGATCAGGTTCCTTAGCTAACTATGGCTACACCTTC
CDR3: CASQRSGSLANYGYTF
D: NA
size: once
J: TRBJ1-2
V: TRBV27

DNA: TGTGCCTGGAGGGCGGACAGGGGAGGTGCAGATACGCAGTATTTT
CDR3: CAWRADRGGADTQYF
D: TRBD1
size: NA
J: TRBJ2-3
V: TRBV30

DNA: TGTGCCAGCAGCTTAGCAGGGGCTGGGGCCAACGTCCTGACTTTC
CDR3: CASSLAGAGANVLTF
D: NA
size: NA
J: TRBJ2-6
V: TRBV7-9

DNA: TGTGCCAGCAGCTTATCCCCGCAGGGAGGCTACGAGCAGTACTTC
CDR3: CASSLSPQGGYEQYF
D: NA
size: NA
J: TRBJ2-7
V: TRBV11-2

DNA: TGTGCCAGTAGTTTGCATCCGGGACTAGCGAGCAATGAGCAGTTCTTC
CDR3: CASSLHPGLASNEQFF
D: TRBD2
size: NA
J: TRBJ2-1
V: TRBV19

DNA: TGTGCCAGCAGTGAAGCGGTGGCTAGCGGGGACTACGAGCAGTACTTC
CDR3: CASSEAVASGDYEQYF
D: TRBD2
size: NA
J: TRBJ2-7
V: TRBV6-1